This TCR beta chain came from a study of blood T cell repertoires in COVID-19. Turning to the study itself: COVID-19 samples collected from the United States, Italy and Spain covered acute and convalescent phases.

Enrollees, roughly 18 to 95 years old, lived in some 24 US areas. The protocol was immunoSEQ multiplex PCR, while the TCRdb copy is restricted to in-frame clones and leaves out a portion. This table holds 350,000 to 550,000 clones, 80% to 90% found once. Germline loops: CDR1 LGHDT, CDR2 YNNKEL (reference sequence). V lost 5 bases to trimming and J lost 0 bases, with 16 bases between them. This CDR3 has 16 residues. The sequence was collected from a man aged 25-45 years who had recovered from COVID-19. V gene TRBV3-1 (or the pseudogene TRBV3-2) combines with J gene TRBJ2-5, with a weak D call TRBD2 (6 bases). The sample was PBMCs or T cells enriched from blood (not recorded which). CDR3 sequence (DNA): TGTGCCAGCAGCGCCGGGGCGGCTAGCGACCAAGAGACCCAGTACTTC. Amino acids: CASSAGAASDQETQYF.